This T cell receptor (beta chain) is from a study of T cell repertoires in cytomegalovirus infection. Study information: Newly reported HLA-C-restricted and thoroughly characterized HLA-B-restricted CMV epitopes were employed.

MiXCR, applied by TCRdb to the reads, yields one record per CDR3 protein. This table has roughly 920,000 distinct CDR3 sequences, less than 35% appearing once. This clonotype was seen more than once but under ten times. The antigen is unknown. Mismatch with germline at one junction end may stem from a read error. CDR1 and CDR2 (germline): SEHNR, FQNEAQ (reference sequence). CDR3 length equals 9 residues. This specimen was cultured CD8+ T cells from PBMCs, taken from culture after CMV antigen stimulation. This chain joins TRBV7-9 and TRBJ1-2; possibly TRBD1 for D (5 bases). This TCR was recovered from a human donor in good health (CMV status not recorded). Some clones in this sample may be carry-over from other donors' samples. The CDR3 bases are TGTGCCAGCAGCTCAGGGCTGGTCTTC. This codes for CASSSGLVF.